Here is one T cell receptor (beta chain) with its context. Method: immunoSEQ multiplex PCR; TCRdb's copy keeps in-frame clones and lacks some. The repertoire holds roughly 30,000 clones, with 93% as singletons. This specimen belongs to a study of blood T cell repertoires in COVID-19. CDR3 length equals 13 residues. J lost 4 bases, V lost 10 bases, and 8 bases had no gene match. The V gene's germline CDR1 is LGHDT and CDR2 YNNKEL (reference sequence). The sequencing sample was made of peripheral blood. J is TRBJ2-5 and V is TRBV3-1 (or the pseudogene TRBV3-2); 8 nucleotides line up with TRBD2. The sequence was obtained from an older woman with COVID-19, enrolled during active disease. The CDR3 sequence: CAISRLALETQYF. CDR3 in DNA: TGTGCCATCTCGCGACTAGCGCTAGAGACCCAGTACTTC.